The 8 T cell receptor beta chains reported below all come from one sample, sequenced in a study of CD8+ T cells in alopecia areata. As to treatment: oral pan-JAK inhibitor, 5-10 mg twice daily. After isolation, RNA underwent reverse transcription to generate cDNA as the sequencing template. The method was immunoSEQ multiplex PCR; TCRdb's version includes in-frame clones alone and lacks a portion of them. The sample consists of 150,000 to 200,000 clones, just over 65% of them appearing once. The sample here was CD4+ T cells sorted from blood, taken at week 4, from a patient treated with tofacitinib. Every receptor here comes from a human donor with alopecia areata.

The chain combines TRBV29-1 with TRBJ1-6, with D possibly matching TRBD1 (5 bases). Deletions cut 4 bases from V and 6 bases from J, with 10 bases between. From germline, CDR1 is SQVTM and CDR2 ANQGSEA. The CDR3 covers 13 residues. CDR3 sequence reads: CSVADTSNSPLHF. The CDR3 DNA reads TGCAGCGTTGCGGACACCAGTAATTCACCCCTCCACTTT.

Only a few counts were recorded for this clone. The chain carries TRBV2 and TRBJ2-7; D unresolved. The length of the CDR3 is 14 residues. Trimming left V 2 bases short and J 5 bases short, with 13 bases between. Germline CDR1 is SNHLY and CDR2 is FYNNEI. The CDR3 spells CASSERVEYNEQYF. As DNA, the CDR3 is TGTGCCAGCAGTGAAAGGGTAGAGTACAACGAGCAGTACTTC.

This clone was counted a few times. The chain links TRBV30 to TRBJ1-1, with D unresolved. CDR1 is GTSNPN and CDR2 is SVGIG in the germline V gene (reference sequence). This CDR3 spans 14 amino acids. The V gene lost 0 bases and the J gene lost 3 bases, with 11 bases spanning the gap. The CDR3 DNA sequence: TGTGCCTGGAGTGTGAGGAAGTCGGACACTGAAGCTTTCTTT. Translating gives CAWSVRKSDTEAFF. Filled out from reference TRBV30 and TRBJ1-1, the complete variable domain reads SQTIHQWPATLVQPVGSPLSLECTVEGTSNPNLYWYRQAAGRGLQLLFYSVGIGQISSEVPQNLSASRPQDRQFILSSKKLLLSDSGFYLCAWSVRKSDTEAFFGQGTRLTVV.

The rearrangement joins TRBV25-1 to TRBJ1-1, with D tentatively TRBD1 (5 bases). Deletions cut 4 bases from V and 4 bases from J, with 13 bases between. CDR3 length: 14 residues. Germline V CDR1 and CDR2: MGHDK, SYGVNS. The CDR3, as DNA: TGTGCCAGCAGTGGTAGGTCAAGGGGCACTGAAGCTTTCTTT. The encoded protein is CASSGRSRGTEAFF. Complete variable domain (other parts from reference TRBV25-1 and TRBJ1-1): EADIYQTPRYLVIGTGKKITLECSQTMGHDKMYWYQQDPGMELHLIHYSYGVNSTEKGDLSSESTVSRIRTEHFPLTLESARPSHTSQYLCASSGRSRGTEAFFGQGTRLTVV.

CDR3 DNA sequence: TGTGCCAGCAGTGACGGTCCACCGTGGAAGCAGTTCTTC. This sequence encodes CASSDGPPWKQFF. The rearrangement links TRBV2 to TRBJ2-1; no reliable D call. V lost 3 bases and J 11 bases, leaving 14 bases between the germline ends. Germline values: CDR1 SNHLY, CDR2 FYNNEI. The CDR3 consists of 13 residues. Combining the CDR3 with reference TRBV2 and TRBJ2-1 gives the whole variable domain EPEVTQTPSHQVTQMGQEVILRCVPISNHLYFYWYRQILGQKVEFLVSFYNNEISEKSEIFDDQFSVERPDGSNFTLKIRSTKLEDSAMYFCASSDGPPWKQFFGPGTRLTVL.

This clone was recorded once. This rearrangement joins TRBV7-2 to TRBJ2-7; D is unclear. From germline, CDR1 is SGHTA and CDR2 FQGNSA. The CDR3 spans 13 residues. V was clipped by 1 base and J by 4 bases, with 8 bases between them. CDR3 DNA: TGTGCCAGCAGCTTAGGCGGACCATACGAGCAGTACTTC. This encodes CASSLGGPYEQYF.

This clone has a handful of counts. The CDR3, as DNA: TGTGCCAGTAGGAGACAGGGATTTGGCACTGAAGCTTTCTTT. Encoded protein: CASRRQGFGTEAFF. The J gene is TRBJ1-1, the V gene TRBV19; 7 bases align to TRBD1. Germline CDR1 LNHDA, CDR2 SQIVND (reference sequence). This CDR3 comprises 14 residues. V gave up 6 bases and J gave up 4 bases; unmatched junction bases: 8.

The chain is built from TRBV6-5 and TRBJ1-5; D gene uncertain. Trimming took 2 bases from V and 4 from J, leaving 9 bases between them. Germline loops: CDR1 MNHEY, CDR2 SVGAGI. The CDR3 contains 14 residues. CDR3 bases: TGTGCCAGCAGTTACATACAAGAGAATCAGCCCCAGCATTTT. This encodes CASSYIQENQPQHF.